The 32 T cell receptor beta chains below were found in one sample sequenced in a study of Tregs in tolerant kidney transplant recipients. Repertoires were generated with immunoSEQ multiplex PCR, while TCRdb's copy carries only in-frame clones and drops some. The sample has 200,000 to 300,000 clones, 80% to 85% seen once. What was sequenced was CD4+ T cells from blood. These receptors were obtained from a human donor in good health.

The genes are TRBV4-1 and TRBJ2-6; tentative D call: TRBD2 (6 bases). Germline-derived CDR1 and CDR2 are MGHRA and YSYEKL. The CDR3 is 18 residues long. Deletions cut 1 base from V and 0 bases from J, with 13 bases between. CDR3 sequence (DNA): TGCGCCAGCAGCCAAGGCGGGGCGGGACCCTCTGGGGCCAACGTCCTGACTTTC. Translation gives CASSQGGAGPSGANVLTF.

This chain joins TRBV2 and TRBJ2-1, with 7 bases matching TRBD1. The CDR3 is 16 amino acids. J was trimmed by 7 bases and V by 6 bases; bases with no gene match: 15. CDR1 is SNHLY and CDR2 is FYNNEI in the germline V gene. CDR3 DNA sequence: TGTGCCAGCAGGGAACAGGGGATAGTCCGCGCAAATGAGCAGTTCTTC. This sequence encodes CASREQGIVRANEQFF. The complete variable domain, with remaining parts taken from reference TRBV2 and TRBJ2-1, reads EPEVTQTPSHQVTQMGQEVILRCVPISNHLYFYWYRQILGQKVEFLVSFYNNEISEKSEIFDDQFSVERPDGSNFTLKIRSTKLEDSAMYFCASREQGIVRANEQFFGPGTRLTVL.

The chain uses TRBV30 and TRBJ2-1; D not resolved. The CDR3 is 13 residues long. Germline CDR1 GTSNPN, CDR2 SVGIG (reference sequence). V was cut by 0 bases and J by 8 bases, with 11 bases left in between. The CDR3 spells CAWSVHSSHEQFF. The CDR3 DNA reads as TGTGCCTGGAGTGTACATTCCTCGCATGAGCAGTTCTTC.

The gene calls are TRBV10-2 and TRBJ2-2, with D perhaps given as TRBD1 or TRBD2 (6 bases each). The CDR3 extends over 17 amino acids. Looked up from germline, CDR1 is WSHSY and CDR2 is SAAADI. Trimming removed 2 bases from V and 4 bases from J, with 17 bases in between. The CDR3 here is CASSEAQGWGVTGELFF. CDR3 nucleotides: TGCGCCAGCAGTGAGGCACAGGGTTGGGGGGTCACCGGGGAGCTGTTTTTT.

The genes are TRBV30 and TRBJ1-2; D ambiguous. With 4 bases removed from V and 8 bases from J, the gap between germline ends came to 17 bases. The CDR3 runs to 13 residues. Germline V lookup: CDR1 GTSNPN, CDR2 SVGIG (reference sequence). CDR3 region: CAWKETASGGYTF. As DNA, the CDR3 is TGTGCCTGGAAGGAAACAGCCTCCGGCGGCTACACCTTC.

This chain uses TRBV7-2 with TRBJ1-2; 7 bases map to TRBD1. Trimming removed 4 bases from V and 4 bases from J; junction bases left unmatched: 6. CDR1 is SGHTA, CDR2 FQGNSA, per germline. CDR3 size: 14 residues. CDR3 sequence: CASSSPGTAYGYTF. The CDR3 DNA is TGTGCCAGCAGCTCCCCCGGGACAGCCTATGGCTACACCTTC.

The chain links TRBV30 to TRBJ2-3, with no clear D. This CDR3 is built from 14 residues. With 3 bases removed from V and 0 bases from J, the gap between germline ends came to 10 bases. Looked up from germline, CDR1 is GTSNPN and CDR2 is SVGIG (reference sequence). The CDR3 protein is CAWRQYQSTDTQYF. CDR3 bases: TGTGCCTGGAGGCAATATCAAAGCACAGATACGCAGTATTTT.

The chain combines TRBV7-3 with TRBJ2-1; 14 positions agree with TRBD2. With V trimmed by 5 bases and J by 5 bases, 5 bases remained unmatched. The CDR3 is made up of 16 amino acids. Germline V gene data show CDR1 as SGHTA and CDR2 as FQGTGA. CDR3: CASSRTSGGYNNEQFF. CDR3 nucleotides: TGTGCCAGCAGCCGGACTAGCGGGGGGTATAACAATGAGCAGTTCTTC.

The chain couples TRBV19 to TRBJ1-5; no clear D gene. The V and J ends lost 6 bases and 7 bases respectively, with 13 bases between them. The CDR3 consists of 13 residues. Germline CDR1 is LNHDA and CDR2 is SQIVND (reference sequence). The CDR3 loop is CASSYRENQPQHF. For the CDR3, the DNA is TGTGCCAGTAGCTACCGGGAAAACCAGCCCCAGCATTTT.

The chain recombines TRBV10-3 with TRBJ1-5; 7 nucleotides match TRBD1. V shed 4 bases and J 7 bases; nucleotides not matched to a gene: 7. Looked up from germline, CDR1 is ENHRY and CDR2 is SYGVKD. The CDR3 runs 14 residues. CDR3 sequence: CAISGQGGEQPQHF. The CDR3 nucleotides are TGTGCCATCAGTGGACAGGGAGGAGAACAGCCCCAGCATTTT.

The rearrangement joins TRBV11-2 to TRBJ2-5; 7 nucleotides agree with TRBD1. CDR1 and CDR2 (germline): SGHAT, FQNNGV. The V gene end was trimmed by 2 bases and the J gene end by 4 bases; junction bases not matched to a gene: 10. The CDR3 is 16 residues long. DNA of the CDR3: TGTGCCAGCAGCTTATATCCACAGGGGAACCGAGAGACCCAGTACTTC. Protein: CASSLYPQGNRETQYF.

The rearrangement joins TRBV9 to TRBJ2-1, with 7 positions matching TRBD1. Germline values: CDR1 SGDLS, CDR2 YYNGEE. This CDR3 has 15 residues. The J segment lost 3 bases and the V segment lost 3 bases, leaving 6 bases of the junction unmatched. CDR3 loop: CASSGRGQLYNEQFF. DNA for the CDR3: TGTGCCAGCAGCGGTAGGGGGCAACTCTACAATGAGCAGTTCTTC.

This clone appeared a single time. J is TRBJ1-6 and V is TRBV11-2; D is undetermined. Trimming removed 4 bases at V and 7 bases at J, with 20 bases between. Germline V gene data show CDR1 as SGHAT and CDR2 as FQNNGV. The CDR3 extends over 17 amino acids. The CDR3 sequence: CASSSPTRSGFNSPLHF. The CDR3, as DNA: TGTGCCAGCAGCTCACCGACCCGGTCGGGCTTCAATTCACCCCTCCACTTT.

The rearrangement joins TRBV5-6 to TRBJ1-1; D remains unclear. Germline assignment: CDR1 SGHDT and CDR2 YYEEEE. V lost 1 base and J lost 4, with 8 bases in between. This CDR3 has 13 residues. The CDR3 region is CASSLIRSTEAFF. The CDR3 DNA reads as TGTGCCAGCAGCTTGATTAGGAGCACTGAAGCTTTCTTT.

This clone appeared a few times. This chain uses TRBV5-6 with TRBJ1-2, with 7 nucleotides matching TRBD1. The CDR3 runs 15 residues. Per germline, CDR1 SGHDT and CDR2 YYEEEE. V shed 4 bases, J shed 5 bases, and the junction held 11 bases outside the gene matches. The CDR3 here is CASSPRGQRIYGYTF. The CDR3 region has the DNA TGTGCCAGCAGCCCCAGGGGACAGCGAATTTATGGCTACACCTTC.

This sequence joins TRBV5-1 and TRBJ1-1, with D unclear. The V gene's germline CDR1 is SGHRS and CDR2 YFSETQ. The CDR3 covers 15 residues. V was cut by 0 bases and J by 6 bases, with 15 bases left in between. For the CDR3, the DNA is TGCGCCAGCAGCTTGGATGGCCCGCCGGGCGCTGAAGCTTTCTTT. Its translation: CASSLDGPPGAEAFF.

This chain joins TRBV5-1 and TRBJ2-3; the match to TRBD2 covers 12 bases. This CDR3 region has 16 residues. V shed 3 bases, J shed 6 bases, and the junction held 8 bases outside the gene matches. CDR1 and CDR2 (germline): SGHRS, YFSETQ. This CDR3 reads CASSWTSGVPSDTQYF. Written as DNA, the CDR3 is TGCGCCAGCAGCTGGACTAGCGGGGTCCCTAGTGATACGCAGTATTTT.

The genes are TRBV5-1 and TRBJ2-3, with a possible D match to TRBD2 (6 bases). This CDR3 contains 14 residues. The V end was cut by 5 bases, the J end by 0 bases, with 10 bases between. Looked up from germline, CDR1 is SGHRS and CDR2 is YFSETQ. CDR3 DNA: TGCGCCAGCAGAGCTAGCGCTAGCACAGATACGCAGTATTTT. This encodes CASRASASTDTQYF.

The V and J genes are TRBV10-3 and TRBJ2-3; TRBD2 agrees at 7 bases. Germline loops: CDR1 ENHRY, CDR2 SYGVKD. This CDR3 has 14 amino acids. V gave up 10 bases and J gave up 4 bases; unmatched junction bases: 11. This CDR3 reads CATAGSPTADTQYF. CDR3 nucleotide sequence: TGTGCCACAGCGGGATCCCCTACGGCAGATACGCAGTATTTT.

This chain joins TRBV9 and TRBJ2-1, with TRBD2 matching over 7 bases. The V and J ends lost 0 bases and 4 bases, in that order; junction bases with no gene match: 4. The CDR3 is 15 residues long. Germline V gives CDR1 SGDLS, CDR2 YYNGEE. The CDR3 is CASSVDLGGYNEQFF. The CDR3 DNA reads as TGTGCCAGCAGCGTAGATTTGGGGGGGTACAATGAGCAGTTCTTC.

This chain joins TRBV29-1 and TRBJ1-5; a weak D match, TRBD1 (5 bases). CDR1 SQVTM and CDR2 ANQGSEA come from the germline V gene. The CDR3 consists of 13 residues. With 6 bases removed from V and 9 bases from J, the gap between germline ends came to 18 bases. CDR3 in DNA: TGCAGCGTCGCTCCCACAGGACCCGGGCCCCAGCATTTT. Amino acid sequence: CSVAPTGPGPQHF. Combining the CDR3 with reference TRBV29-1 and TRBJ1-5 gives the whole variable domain SAVISQKPSRDICQRGTSLTIQCQVDSQVTMMFWYRQQPGQSLTLIATANQGSEATYESGFVIDKFPISRPNLTFSTLTVSNMSPEDSSIYLCSVAPTGPGPQHFGDGTRLSIL.

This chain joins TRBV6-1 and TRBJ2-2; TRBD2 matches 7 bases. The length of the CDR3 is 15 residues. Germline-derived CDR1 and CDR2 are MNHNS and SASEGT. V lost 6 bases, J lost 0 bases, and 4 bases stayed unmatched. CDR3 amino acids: CASRPSGANTGELFF. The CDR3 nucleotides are TGTGCCAGCAGACCGAGCGGGGCGAACACCGGGGAGCTGTTTTTT.

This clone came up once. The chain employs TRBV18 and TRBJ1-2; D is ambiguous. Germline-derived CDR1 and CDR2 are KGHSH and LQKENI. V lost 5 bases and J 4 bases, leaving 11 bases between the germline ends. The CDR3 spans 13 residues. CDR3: CASSVEALYGYTF. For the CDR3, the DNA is TGTGCCAGCTCAGTTGAGGCCCTCTATGGCTACACCTTC.

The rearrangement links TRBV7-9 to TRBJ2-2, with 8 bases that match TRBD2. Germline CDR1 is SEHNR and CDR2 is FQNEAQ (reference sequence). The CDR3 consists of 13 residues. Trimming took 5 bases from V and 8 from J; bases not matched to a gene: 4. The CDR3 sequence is CASSPSGPGELFF. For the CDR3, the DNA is TGTGCCAGCAGCCCTAGCGGGCCGGGGGAGCTGTTTTTT.

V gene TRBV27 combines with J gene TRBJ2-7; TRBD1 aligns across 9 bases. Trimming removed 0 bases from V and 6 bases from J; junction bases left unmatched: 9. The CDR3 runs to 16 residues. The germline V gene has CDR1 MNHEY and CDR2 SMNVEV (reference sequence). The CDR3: CASSLSEQGAGSEQYF. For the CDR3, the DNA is TGTGCCAGCAGTTTATCCGAACAGGGGGCGGGCAGCGAGCAGTACTTC.

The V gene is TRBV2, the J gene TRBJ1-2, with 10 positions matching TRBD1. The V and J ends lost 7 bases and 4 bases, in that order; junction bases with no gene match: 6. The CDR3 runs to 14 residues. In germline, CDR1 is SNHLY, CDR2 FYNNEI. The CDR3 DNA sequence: TGTGCCAGCACCGGGGACAGGGGCCCCTATGGCTACACCTTC. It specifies CASTGDRGPYGYTF.

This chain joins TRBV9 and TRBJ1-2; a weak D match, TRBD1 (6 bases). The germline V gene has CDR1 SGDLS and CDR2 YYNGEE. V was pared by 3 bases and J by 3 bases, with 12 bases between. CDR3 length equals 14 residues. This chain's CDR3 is CASSGSRGDYGYTF. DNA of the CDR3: TGTGCCAGCAGCGGCTCCAGGGGAGACTATGGCTACACCTTC.

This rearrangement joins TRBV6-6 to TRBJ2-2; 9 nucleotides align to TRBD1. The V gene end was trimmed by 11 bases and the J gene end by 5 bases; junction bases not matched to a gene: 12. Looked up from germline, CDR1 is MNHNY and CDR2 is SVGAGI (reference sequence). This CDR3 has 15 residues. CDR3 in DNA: TGTGCCGTTAGTACAGGGGGCCAGAGGACCGGGGAGCTGTTTTTT. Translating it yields CAVSTGGQRTGELFF.

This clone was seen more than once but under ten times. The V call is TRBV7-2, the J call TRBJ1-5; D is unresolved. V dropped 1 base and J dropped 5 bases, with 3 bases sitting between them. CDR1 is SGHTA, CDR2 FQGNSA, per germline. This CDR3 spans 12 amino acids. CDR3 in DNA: TGTGCCAGCAGCTTAGAGGATCAGCCCCAGCATTTT. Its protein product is CASSLEDQPQHF.

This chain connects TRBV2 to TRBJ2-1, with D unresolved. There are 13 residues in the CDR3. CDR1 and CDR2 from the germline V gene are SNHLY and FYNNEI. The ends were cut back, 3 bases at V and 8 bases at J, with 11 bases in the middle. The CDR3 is CASSEYSTDEQFF. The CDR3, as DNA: TGTGCCAGCAGTGAGTACAGCACGGATGAGCAGTTCTTC.

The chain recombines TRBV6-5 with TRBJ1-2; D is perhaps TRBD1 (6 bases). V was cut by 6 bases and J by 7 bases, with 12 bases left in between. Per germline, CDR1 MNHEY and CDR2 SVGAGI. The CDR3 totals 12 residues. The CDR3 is CASRDTGPGYTF. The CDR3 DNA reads TGTGCCAGCAGGGACACAGGGCCTGGCTACACCTTC.

The DNA of the CDR3 is TGTGCCAGCAGTCCCCAAGGGGGGAACAGTCAGCCCCAGCATTTT. As protein: CASSPQGGNSQPQHF. This chain uses TRBV6-1 with TRBJ1-5; perhaps TRBD1 as D (6 bases). The CDR3 length is 15 residues. CDR1 MNHNS and CDR2 SASEGT come from the germline V gene. The V and J ends lost 5 bases and 6 bases respectively, with 17 bases between them.